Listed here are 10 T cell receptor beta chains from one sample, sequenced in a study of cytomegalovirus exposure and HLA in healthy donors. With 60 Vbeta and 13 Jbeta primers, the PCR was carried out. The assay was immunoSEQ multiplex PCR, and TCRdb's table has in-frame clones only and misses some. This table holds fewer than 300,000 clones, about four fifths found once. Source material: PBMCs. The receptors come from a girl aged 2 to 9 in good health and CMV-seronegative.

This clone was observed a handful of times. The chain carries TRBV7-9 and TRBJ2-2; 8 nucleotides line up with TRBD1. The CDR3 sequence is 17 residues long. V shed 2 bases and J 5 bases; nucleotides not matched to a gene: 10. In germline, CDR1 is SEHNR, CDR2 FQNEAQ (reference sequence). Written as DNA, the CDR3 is TGTGCCAGCAGCTTACTGGACAGGGTTGTGAAAACCGGGGAGCTGTTTTTT. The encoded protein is CASSLLDRVVKTGELFF. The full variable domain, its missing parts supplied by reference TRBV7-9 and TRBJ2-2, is DTGVSQNPRHKITKRGQNVTFRCDPISEHNRLYWYRQTLGQGPEFLTYFQNEAQLEKSRLLSDRFSAERPKGSFSTLEIQRTEQGDSAMYLCASSLLDRVVKTGELFFGEGSRLTVL.

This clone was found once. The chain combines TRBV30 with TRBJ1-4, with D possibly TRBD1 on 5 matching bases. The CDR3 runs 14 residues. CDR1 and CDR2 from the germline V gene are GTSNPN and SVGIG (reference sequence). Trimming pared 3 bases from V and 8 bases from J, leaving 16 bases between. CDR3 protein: CAWRGGATTEKLFF. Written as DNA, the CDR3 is TGTGCCTGGAGGGGTGGGGCAACCACCGAAAAACTGTTTTTT.

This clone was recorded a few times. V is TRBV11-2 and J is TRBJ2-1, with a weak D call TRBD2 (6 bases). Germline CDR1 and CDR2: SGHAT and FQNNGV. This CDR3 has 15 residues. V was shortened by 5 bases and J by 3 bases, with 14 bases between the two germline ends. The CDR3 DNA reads TGTGCCAGCAGCAACAAGGCGGGATTCTACAATGAGCAGTTCTTC. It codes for CASSNKAGFYNEQFF.

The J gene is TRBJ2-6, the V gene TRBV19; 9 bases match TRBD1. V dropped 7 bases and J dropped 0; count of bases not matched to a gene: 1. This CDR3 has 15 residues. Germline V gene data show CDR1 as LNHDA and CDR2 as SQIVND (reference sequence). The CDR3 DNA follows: TGTGCCAGTAACAGGGGGCCCTCTGGGGCCAACGTCCTGACTTTC. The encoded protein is CASNRGPSGANVLTF.

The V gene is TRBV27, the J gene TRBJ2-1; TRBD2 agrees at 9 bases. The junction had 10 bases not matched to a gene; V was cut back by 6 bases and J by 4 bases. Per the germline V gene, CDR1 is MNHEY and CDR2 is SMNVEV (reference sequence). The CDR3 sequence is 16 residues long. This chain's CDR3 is CASSPIAGARYNEQFF. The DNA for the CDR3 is TGTGCCAGCAGCCCTATAGCGGGAGCCAGATACAATGAGCAGTTCTTC.

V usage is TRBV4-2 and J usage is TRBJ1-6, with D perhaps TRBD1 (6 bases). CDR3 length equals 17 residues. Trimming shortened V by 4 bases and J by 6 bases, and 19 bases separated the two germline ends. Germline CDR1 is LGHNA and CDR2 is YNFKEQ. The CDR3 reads CASSLQQGFVGNSPLHF. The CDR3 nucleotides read TGTGCCAGCAGCCTTCAACAGGGATTTGTAGGTAATTCACCCCTCCACTTT.

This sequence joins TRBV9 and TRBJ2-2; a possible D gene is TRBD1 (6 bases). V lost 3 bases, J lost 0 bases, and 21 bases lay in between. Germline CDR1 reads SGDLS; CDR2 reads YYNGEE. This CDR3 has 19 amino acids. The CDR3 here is CASSGEWGRGSANTGELFF. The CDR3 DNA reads TGTGCCAGCAGCGGAGAATGGGGCAGGGGTTCCGCGAACACCGGGGAGCTGTTTTTT.

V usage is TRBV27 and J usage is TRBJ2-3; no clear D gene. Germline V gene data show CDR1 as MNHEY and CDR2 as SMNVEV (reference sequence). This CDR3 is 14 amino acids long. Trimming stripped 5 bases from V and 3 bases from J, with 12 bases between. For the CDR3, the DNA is TGTGCCAGCAGTCAACGGTCCTTAACAGATACGCAGTATTTT. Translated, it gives CASSQRSLTDTQYF.

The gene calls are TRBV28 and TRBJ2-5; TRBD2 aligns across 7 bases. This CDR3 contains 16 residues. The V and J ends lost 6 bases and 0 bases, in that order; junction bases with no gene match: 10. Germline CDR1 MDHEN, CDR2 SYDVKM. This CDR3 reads CASRPSGATYQETQYF. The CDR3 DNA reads TGTGCCAGCAGACCTAGCGGAGCGACGTACCAAGAGACCCAGTACTTC.

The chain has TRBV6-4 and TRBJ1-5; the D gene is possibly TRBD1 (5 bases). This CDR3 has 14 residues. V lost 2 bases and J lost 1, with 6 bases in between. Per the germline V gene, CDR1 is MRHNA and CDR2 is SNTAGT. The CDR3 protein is CASSDGASNQPQHF. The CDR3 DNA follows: TGTGCCAGCAGTGACGGGGCGAGCAATCAGCCCCAGCATTTT.